A selection of T cell receptor beta chains follows, all from one sample in a study of blood T cell repertoires in COVID-19. Generated by immunoSEQ multiplex PCR, the TCRdb table keeps only in-frame clones and is missing some. Of fewer than 250,000 clones in the sample, less than 90% were seen once. Sequencing was performed on peripheral blood. The receptors derive from a woman older than 75 with COVID-19, enrolled during active disease. CDR3s leave out the opening cysteine and the closing phenylalanine or tryptophan.

cdr3_aa,j_call,v_call
AMGSGEGTQY,TRBJ2-3,TRBV10-3
ASSYQGSDEKLF,TRBJ1-4,TRBV5-1
ASSLLSQPQH,TRBJ1-5,TRBV5-6
ASSIGGGQGLYSNQPQH,TRBJ1-5,TRBV19
ASSLRPPGAYNEQF,TRBJ2-1,TRBV5-6
ASIQQAQGYGYT,TRBJ1-2,TRBV2
ASSLDNWSEQF,TRBJ2-1,TRBV5-4
ASSLHPGESYGYT,TRBJ1-2,TRBV7-9
ASSLTQTSGGARDTQY,TRBJ2-3,TRBV28
ASGEGGLGNQPQH,TRBJ1-5,TRBV2
ASGLGGGTDTQY,TRBJ2-3,TRBV2
ASKTDSTGNTIY,TRBJ1-3,TRBV2
SVDWQTEAF,TRBJ1-1,TRBV29-1
SVGRGSGNTIY,TRBJ1-3,TRBV29-1
ASSPSRLAGAADTQY,TRBJ2-3,TRBV27
ASSRSGSGGGDTQY,TRBJ2-3,TRBV4-1
ASSDYGQGDYQPQH,TRBJ1-5,TRBV6-1
ASSLGGVSNQPQH,TRBJ1-5,TRBV7-2
ASSLPSSGGYEQY,TRBJ2-7,TRBV28
ASSPGQGVESATQY,TRBJ2-3,TRBV5-1
ASSLPGLVPGELF,TRBJ2-2,TRBV5-1
ASSPDTYYGYT,TRBJ1-2,TRBV14
ASSRSGLADNEQF,TRBJ2-1,TRBV3-1/TRBV3-2
ASSLGSRGDEKLF,TRBJ1-4,TRBV5-1
ASRQSTSGSTSTDTQY,TRBJ2-3,TRBV2
ASSNLSGAYGYT,TRBJ1-2,TRBV6-5
ASSSGSEGSGNTIY,TRBJ1-3,TRBV6-6
ASSQDAQGAGELF,TRBJ2-2,TRBV3-1/TRBV3-2
ASSLFRDTQY,TRBJ2-3,TRBV5-6
ASSSGTENTEAF,TRBJ1-1,TRBV7-9
ASRRTDYEQY,TRBJ2-7,TRBV6-5
ASSKGDTGSYTEAF,TRBJ1-1,TRBV21-1
ASRKIAGSQETQY,TRBJ2-5,TRBV5-1
SAGPMAGYT,TRBJ1-2,TRBV7-9
ASSYSGGTLPNEQY,TRBJ2-7,TRBV6-2/TRBV6-3
ASSYSSSWAGSAF,TRBJ1-1,TRBV6-5
ASSPGTGLAKNIQY,TRBJ2-4,TRBV7-9
ASSFTGASNEKLF,TRBJ1-4,TRBV7-6
ASSIQAIAKNIQY,TRBJ2-4,TRBV19
AISSVDTQY,TRBJ2-3,TRBV10-3
ASSLGLGWGTNEKLF,TRBJ1-4,TRBV5-1
ASSPGSGGAERYEQY,TRBJ2-7,TRBV7-2
ASSVQGPRIDTQY,TRBJ2-3,TRBV2
ASSPKDRGKAQH,TRBJ1-5,TRBV7-4
AWRASGGLQETQY,TRBJ2-5,TRBV30
ASSPPGGVGDTQY,TRBJ2-3,TRBV18
AWSTPTGGSEKLF,TRBJ1-4,TRBV30
ASSLGTASLGAF,TRBJ1-1,TRBV11-2
ASSSGLAGLEQY,TRBJ2-7,TRBV7-2
ASSTTGMNTEAF,TRBJ1-1,TRBV18
ASSLHRDRVGENIQY,TRBJ2-4,TRBV7-8